This T cell receptor beta chain came from a study of T-cell memory formation after mild COVID-19. For the study at large: TCR clusters mostly belonged to single donors. Study-wide results and limits: Contracting clones from day 15 to 85 had balanced CD4/CD8; later expanders favoured CD4+. CD4+ contracting clones were found mainly in CM and EM, and CD8+ ones in EMRA. Pre-infection memory already had some responding clones, implying cross-reactive memory joined.

About this clonotype: Its antigen is unidentified.

One entry per CDR3 protein, called by TCRdb with MiXCR from the 5' RACE reads. The profile shows roughly 170,000 distinct CDR3 sequences, roughly a fifth of them singletons. V lost 0 bases to trimming and J lost 0 bases, with 8 bases between them. The germline V gene encodes CDR1 SGHTA and CDR2 FQGNSA. The CDR3 is 15 amino acids. The chain has TRBV7-2 and TRBJ1-1, with no clear D. This clonotype originated in an adult woman who had mild COVID-19 (a few samples of this study predate the infection). Cell type and time point are not known. Specimen: PBMCs or a T cell subset sorted from them (not recorded which). The CDR3: CASSLARLMNTEAFF. The CDR3 region has the DNA TGTGCCAGCAGCTTAGCCAGGCTCATGAACACTGAAGCTTTCTTT.